The present T cell receptor beta chain was sequenced within a study of blood T cell repertoires in COVID-19. Study in general: In each case, the material was cDNA or gDNA derived from T cells, B-cell-depleted T cells, or PBMCs.

This study enrolled people aged about 18 to 100 from about two dozen US geographic areas. Before being deemed recovered, Cohort 3 donors had two negative PCRs, clearance, or symptom resolution. The CDR3 length is 15 residues. V lost 0 bases and J lost 4, with 12 bases in between. Germline values: CDR1 ENHRY, CDR2 SYGVKD. Clones were read by immunoSEQ multiplex PCR, and TCRdb kept only the in-frame ones, dropping some. The repertoire consists of about 190,000 clones, with less than 85% occurring once and the leading ten covering under 4%. This sequence was found in a young woman who had recovered from COVID-19. Input material: PBMCs or T cells enriched from blood (not recorded which). This chain joins TRBV10-3 and TRBJ1-2, with D possibly matching TRBD1 (5 bases). The CDR3 coding sequence is TGTGCCATCAGTGAGTCTGGCCCTAGGGGCTATGGCTACACCTTC. It codes for CAISESGPRGYGYTF.